This TCR beta chain was documented in a study of blood T cell repertoires in COVID-19. About the research overall: COVID-19 samples, acute and convalescent, were from the United States, Italy and Spain. T cells, B-cell-depleted T cells, or PBMCs supplied cDNA or gDNA.

The germline CDR1 and CDR2 sequences are WSHSY and SAAADI. The length of the CDR3 is 16 residues. Unmatched junction bases numbered 10, after V lost 5 bases and J lost 7 bases. In the original processing: How many nucleated cells were present was estimated from reference gene primer amplification. Generated by immunoSEQ multiplex PCR, the TCRdb table keeps only in-frame clones and is missing some. V, J and clone size are those of that table, while D and trimming were read from the DNA. The data contain tens of thousands of clones, 65% to 90% of them seen just once; the ten biggest clones take up over 35%.

The source of this sequence is a man aged 80 or over with acute or convalescent COVID-19. The source material was peripheral blood. The chain is built from TRBV10-2 and TRBJ1-4, with TRBD1 matching 10 bases. This CDR3 reads CASSSLDRGIGEKLFF. The CDR3 DNA is TGCGCCAGCAGTTCACTGGACAGGGGGATAGGTGAAAAACTGTTTTTT.